Following are 26 T cell receptor beta chains from one sample sequenced in a study of resident and recirculating memory T cells in vitiligo. Profiled with immunoSEQ multiplex PCR; TCRdb holds only in-frame clones, not every one. The table records tens of thousands of clones, about 91% of them present only once. Sequenced input: blood. Receptor source: a male donor with vitiligo.

V is TRBV19 and J is TRBJ2-3, with a tentative D call TRBD1 (5 bases). CDR1 is LNHDA, CDR2 SQIVND, per germline (reference sequence). CDR3 length equals 14 residues. The ends were cut back, 5 bases at V and 7 bases at J, with 16 bases in the middle. DNA for the CDR3: TGTGCCAGTAGTTGGTTGGGGCCCGAGAATACGCAGTATTTT. It yields the protein CASSWLGPENTQYF.

The rearrangement links TRBV14 to TRBJ2-1, with D perhaps matching TRBD1 (6 bases). With 1 base removed from V and 2 bases from J, the gap between germline ends came to 9 bases. The CDR3 is 15 residues long. Germline loops: CDR1 SGHDN, CDR2 FVKESK. CDR3 region: CASSQVSGAYNEQFF. For the CDR3, the DNA is TGTGCCAGCAGCCAAGTGTCAGGGGCCTACAATGAGCAGTTCTTC.

The chain joins TRBV6-5 to TRBJ2-3; D might be TRBD1 (6 bases). The CDR3 runs to 13 residues. The germline V and J ends were trimmed by 8 bases and 1 base, with 10 bases remaining between them. Germline V gene sequence: CDR1 MNHEY, CDR2 SVGAGI. The CDR3 loop is CASRAGGTDTQYF. CDR3 nucleotides: TGTGCCAGCCGGGCAGGGGGCACAGATACGCAGTATTTT.

This rearrangement joins TRBV5-1 to TRBJ1-4; 7 bases line up with TRBD1. Germline V gene data show CDR1 as SGHRS and CDR2 as YFSETQ. The length of the CDR3 is 18 residues. V was pared by 4 bases and J by 0 bases, with 12 bases of the junction left unmatched. The CDR3 is CASSAGTEFPATNEKLFF. The CDR3 region has the DNA TGCGCCAGCAGCGCCGGGACAGAATTTCCCGCAACTAATGAAAAACTGTTTTTT.

V gene TRBV11-2 combines with J gene TRBJ1-1; perhaps TRBD1 as D (6 bases). CDR3 length: 14 amino acids. Per the germline V gene, CDR1 is SGHAT and CDR2 is FQNNGV. V was clipped by 1 base and J by 1 base, with 7 bases between them. CDR3 coding DNA: TGTGCCAGCAGCTTAGTCAGGGGGAACACTGAAGCTTTCTTT. Protein product: CASSLVRGNTEAFF.

The CDR3 coding sequence is TGTGCCAGCAGTTACTCTGGCCCCAACGGGGCCAACGTCCTGACTTTC. It is translated as CASSYSGPNGANVLTF. The chain links TRBV6-5 to TRBJ2-6; D remains unclear. Looked up from germline, CDR1 is MNHEY and CDR2 is SVGAGI. The V and J ends lost 0 bases and 4 bases respectively, with 10 bases between them. This CDR3 is built from 16 residues.

The V call is TRBV6-1, the J call TRBJ1-2; D is ambiguous. Germline assignment: CDR1 MNHNS and CDR2 SASEGT. This CDR3 is 16 amino acids long. V was pared by 1 base and J by 3 bases, with 15 bases between. The CDR3: CASSEETRVVDYGYTF. Written as DNA, the CDR3 is TGTGCCAGCAGTGAAGAAACCCGTGTGGTAGACTATGGCTACACCTTC.

The chain uses TRBV5-1 and TRBJ1-1; 8 positions agree with TRBD1. Germline V gives CDR1 SGHRS, CDR2 YFSETQ. Germline trimming cut 7 bases from V and 7 bases from J; bases unmatched to any gene: 12. The CDR3 sequence is 14 residues long. This CDR3 is CASSPQGASSEAFF. DNA for the CDR3: TGCGCCAGCTCCCCTCAGGGGGCCTCCAGTGAAGCTTTCTTT. Full variable domain (missing parts from reference TRBV5-1 and TRBJ1-1): KAGVTQTPRYLIKTRGQQVTLSCSPISGHRSVSWYQQTPGQGLQFLFEYFSETQRNKGNFPGRFSGRQFSNSRSEMNVSTLELGDSALYLCASSPQGASSEAFFGQGTRLTVV.

The chain uses TRBV4-1 and TRBJ1-2; D remains unclear. This CDR3 is 14 amino acids long. V lost 6 bases to trimming and J lost 6 bases, with 17 bases between them. The V gene's germline CDR1 is MGHRA and CDR2 YSYEKL. The CDR3 loop reads CASRPGSLRNGYTF. The CDR3 DNA sequence: TGCGCCAGCAGACCCGGCTCACTAAGGAATGGCTACACCTTC.

This chain uses TRBV6-4 with TRBJ1-2, with D uncertain. The CDR3 is 16 residues long. Germline V gene data show CDR1 as MRHNA and CDR2 as SNTAGT. The V end was cut by 5 bases, the J end by 8 bases, with 24 bases between. CDR3 residues: CASSTPGSRPLYGYTF. CDR3 DNA: TGTGCCAGCAGTACTCCCGGGAGTCGACCCCTATACGGCTACACCTTC.

The genes are TRBV28 and TRBJ1-3; a weak D match, TRBD1 (5 bases). The CDR3 totals 13 residues. From germline, CDR1 is MDHEN and CDR2 SYDVKM. Trimming left V 5 bases short and J 3 bases short, with 8 bases between. The CDR3 is CASSKGVGNTIYF. The CDR3 DNA is TGTGCCAGCAGTAAAGGGGTTGGAAACACCATATATTTT.

The rearrangement uses TRBV20-1 and TRBJ2-6; D call uncertain. The CDR3 is made up of 11 amino acids. Germline CDR1 and CDR2: DFQATT and SNEGSKA (reference sequence). Trimming left V 5 bases short and J 13 bases short, with 12 bases between. CDR3 in amino acids: CSAVYGKVLTF. The CDR3 DNA sequence: TGCAGTGCTGTATACGGTAAAGTCCTGACTTTC.

This clone was picked up one time. This chain joins TRBV5-4 and TRBJ1-2; 7 bases line up with TRBD1. The germline gives CDR1 SGHNT, CDR2 YYREEE (reference sequence). Trimming cost V 3 bases and J 11 bases; bases outside gene matches: 16. CDR3 length: 15 amino acids. The CDR3, as DNA: TGTGCCAGCAGCTATCCGGGACAGCCCACCCTGGGGTACACCTTC. Translated, it gives CASSYPGQPTLGYTF.

The rearrangement uses TRBV7-2 and TRBJ2-2; no reliable D call. CDR1 is SGHTA and CDR2 is FQGNSA in the germline V gene. V dropped 0 bases and J dropped 6 bases, with 5 bases sitting between them. The CDR3 runs 13 residues. For the CDR3, the DNA is TGTGCCAGCAGCTTAGCCATCCCCGGGGAGCTGTTTTTT. It yields the protein CASSLAIPGELFF.

This clone occurred once. The rearrangement uses TRBV5-1 and TRBJ1-1, with unresolved D. Germline loops: CDR1 SGHRS, CDR2 YFSETQ. With 0 bases removed from V and 1 base from J, the gap between germline ends came to 4 bases. CDR3 length: 13 residues. In nucleotides, the CDR3 is TGCGCCAGCAGCTTGGTTCGGAACACTGAAGCTTTCTTT. Residues: CASSLVRNTEAFF.

The rearrangement uses TRBV12-5 and TRBJ2-7; TRBD1 matches at 9 bases. V lost 10 bases to trimming and J lost 2 bases; unmatched junction nucleotides: 6. The germline CDR1 and CDR2 sequences are LGHNT and FRNRAP. This CDR3 is built from 13 residues. CDR3 DNA: TGTGCTACCCATGGGGACAGGGCCTACGAGCAGTACTTC. Its translation: CATHGDRAYEQYF. The whole variable domain, remainder taken from reference TRBV12-5 and TRBJ2-7, is DARVTQTPRHKVTEMGQEVTMRCQPILGHNTVFWYRQTMMQGLELLAYFRNRAPLDDSGMPKDRFSAEMPDATLATLKIQPSEPRDSAVYFCATHGDRAYEQYFGPGTRLTVT.

The chain combines TRBV7-9 with TRBJ1-2, with 11 positions matching TRBD1. V was clipped by 5 bases and J by 3 bases; unmatched bases: 8. Looked up from germline, CDR1 is SEHNR and CDR2 is FQNEAQ (reference sequence). The CDR3 is made up of 16 amino acids. The CDR3 loop reads CASSEPGQGVDYGYTF. The CDR3, as DNA: TGTGCCAGCAGCGAACCGGGACAGGGGGTCGACTATGGCTACACCTTC.

The CDR3 is CASSYEASGRAGEQFF. In DNA form, the CDR3 reads TGTGCCAGCAGTTATGAGGCTAGCGGGAGGGCCGGGGAGCAGTTCTTC. V is TRBV6-9 and J is TRBJ2-1; 12 nucleotides agree with TRBD2. Germline V lookup: CDR1 MNHGY, CDR2 SVAAGI. The trim removed 2 bases at V and 10 bases at J, leaving 9 bases unmatched. CDR3 length: 16 residues.

V is TRBV18 and J is TRBJ2-7; D might be TRBD1 (5 bases). V was cut by 4 bases and J by 0 bases, with 7 bases left in between. The germline V gene encodes CDR1 KGHSH and CDR2 LQKENI. This CDR3 spans 13 amino acids. CDR3 residues: CASSQGNSYEQYF. The CDR3 DNA is TGTGCCAGCTCACAGGGGAACTCCTACGAGCAGTACTTC.

Written as DNA, the CDR3 is TGTGCCAGCAGAACAGGAGAGACCCAGTACTTC. It translates to CASRTGETQYF. The V and J genes are TRBV11-2 and TRBJ2-5, with a tentative D call TRBD1 (5 bases). Per germline, CDR1 SGHAT and CDR2 FQNNGV. This CDR3 has 11 residues. Trimming removed 6 bases from V and 4 bases from J, with 6 bases in between.

The chain carries TRBV7-2 and TRBJ2-1; 8 bases align to TRBD2. V lost 2 bases, J lost 3 bases, and 0 bases stayed unmatched. The CDR3 runs to 14 residues. CDR1 is SGHTA and CDR2 is FQGNSA in the germline V gene. The CDR3 region is CASSLTSGYNEQFF. CDR3 nucleotide sequence: TGTGCCAGCAGCTTAACTAGCGGCTACAATGAGCAGTTCTTC.

This clone was recorded only once. The chain has TRBV7-2 and TRBJ2-3; the match to TRBD1 covers 9 bases. The germline gives CDR1 SGHTA, CDR2 FQGNSA. This CDR3 is 15 amino acids long. Trimming removed 5 bases from V and 3 bases from J; junction bases left unmatched: 6. The CDR3 DNA reads as TGTGCCAGCAGCCGGGACAGGGCAAGTACAGATACGCAGTATTTT. This gives the protein CASSRDRASTDTQYF.

The gene calls are TRBV18 and TRBJ2-7, with unresolved D. The length of the CDR3 is 13 residues. Per the germline V gene, CDR1 is KGHSH and CDR2 is LQKENI. Deletions cut 6 bases from V and 6 bases from J, with 15 bases between. CDR3 in DNA: TGTGCCAGCTCGCCCCCCGAGTACGGCGAGCAGTACTTC. Residues: CASSPPEYGEQYF.

The chain has TRBV27 and TRBJ2-7, with no clear D. The CDR3 contains 16 residues. In germline, CDR1 is MNHEY, CDR2 SMNVEV (reference sequence). Trimming removed 2 bases at V and 1 base at J, with 15 bases between. CDR3 sequence: CASSLTARSVSYEQYF. The CDR3 DNA reads TGTGCCAGCAGTTTAACCGCAAGGAGCGTATCCTACGAGCAGTACTTC.

The rearrangement joins TRBV28 to TRBJ1-4; tentative D call: TRBD1 (5 bases). The germline CDR1 and CDR2 sequences are MDHEN and SYDVKM. The CDR3 contains 14 residues. The germline V and J ends were trimmed by 6 bases and 8 bases, with 16 bases remaining between them. The CDR3, as DNA: TGTGCCAGCAGACCGGCGACAGCAGCGGAAAAACTGTTTTTT. It yields the protein CASRPATAAEKLFF.

The J gene is TRBJ1-1, the V gene TRBV7-8; TRBD1 matches 8 bases. Germline V lookup: CDR1 SGHVS, CDR2 FQNEAQ. The CDR3 totals 15 residues. The V gene end was trimmed by 8 bases and the J gene end by 4 bases; junction bases not matched to a gene: 12. The CDR3 DNA follows: TGTGCCAGCGGGGATAGACAGGGGCCCAGCACTGAAGCTTTCTTT. Translating gives CASGDRQGPSTEAFF.